Below, 3 T cell receptor beta chains from the same sample are listed, as sequenced in a study of cytotoxic CD8 clonotypes in ibrutinib-treated CLL. The method was immunoSEQ multiplex PCR; TCRdb's version includes in-frame clones alone and lacks a portion of them. The data hold tens of thousands of clones, with 49% observed a single time. This specimen was PBMCs, taken before ibrutinib treatment. The receptors come from a human donor with chronic lymphocytic leukemia.

This clone was seen at least ten times. The rearrangement uses TRBV6-5 and TRBJ1-2, with 7 bases that match TRBD1. Looked up from germline, CDR1 is MNHEY and CDR2 is SVGAGI. The CDR3 length is 13 residues. The ends lost 2 bases at V and 8 bases at J; junction bases unmatched: 5. The CDR3 coding sequence is TGTGCCAGCAGTTACAGACAGGGTATCGGCTACACCTTC. Residues: CASSYRQGIGYTF.

The chain has TRBV5-1 and TRBJ2-1; D not certain. In germline, CDR1 is SGHRS, CDR2 YFSETQ. Deletions cut 0 bases from V and 5 bases from J, with 9 bases between. The CDR3 sequence is 14 residues long. The chain's CDR3 is CASSLVVADNEQFF. The CDR3 bases are TGCGCCAGCAGCTTGGTCGTGGCGGACAATGAGCAGTTCTTC. The full variable domain, rest sourced from reference TRBV5-1 and TRBJ2-1, is KAGVTQTPRYLIKTRGQQVTLSCSPISGHRSVSWYQQTPGQGLQFLFEYFSETQRNKGNFPGRFSGRQFSNSRSEMNVSTLELGDSALYLCASSLVVADNEQFFGPGTRLTVL.

The chain is built from TRBV5-6 and TRBJ2-7; 7 bases align to TRBD2. CDR3 length equals 14 residues. Germline CDR1 reads SGHDT; CDR2 reads YYEEEE. V gave up 4 bases and J gave up 3 bases; unmatched junction bases: 7. CDR3 in amino acids: CASSVTGGIYEQYF. Written as DNA, the CDR3 is TGTGCCAGCAGCGTAACGGGGGGAATCTACGAGCAGTACTTC.